Given below is one TCR beta chain in context. V dropped 1 base and J dropped 9 bases, with 22 bases sitting between them. CDR1 is SQVTM and CDR2 is ANQGSEA in the germline V gene. The CDR3 loop spans 16 amino acids. These data belong to a study of blood T cell repertoires in COVID-19. Study summary: PBMCs, B-cell-depleted T cells, or T cells provided the cDNA or gDNA that made up the material.

Original data processing: From reference gene primer amplification, estimates of nucleated cell counts were derived. Method: immunoSEQ multiplex PCR; TCRdb's copy keeps in-frame clones and lacks some. From that table come the V and J calls and clone size; the DNA was used to work out D and trimming. The table includes about 140,000 clones, around 83% detected once. This TCR was sampled from a human donor in a cohort sampled during active COVID-19. V gene TRBV29-1 combines with J gene TRBJ2-1, with D hard to call. Sequencing was performed on peripheral blood. Here the CDR3 reads CSVEVRHVGVFGEQFF. DNA for the CDR3: TGCAGCGTTGAAGTAAGGCACGTAGGAGTTTTTGGTGAGCAGTTCTTC.